The T cell receptor (beta chain) described here comes from a study of blood T cell repertoires in COVID-19. Participants, about 18 to 100 years old, spanned some 23 US areas. In the 2 weeks before study entry, exposed participants met a COVID-19 case, which was PCR-confirmed or clinician-diagnosed. As for this clone: Other DNA sequences from this sample encode an identical CDR3 as well.

Sequencing used immunoSEQ multiplex PCR; TCRdb keeps in-frame clones, though not all of them. The table includes about 310,000 clones, about 85% detected once. The sequence was collected from a woman aged 25 to 39 who had been exposed to COVID-19. Sequences were obtained from PBMCs or T cells enriched from blood (not recorded which).

The CDR3 loop is CASSLAGGLNNEQFF. In DNA, the CDR3 is TGTGCCAGCAGCTTAGCGGGGGGGCTAAACAATGAGCAGTTCTTC. The chain carries TRBV7-2 and TRBJ2-1, with a weak D call TRBD2 (7 bases). V was shortened by 0 bases and J by 5 bases, with 11 bases between the two germline ends. The CDR3 is 15 residues long. CDR1 is SGHTA and CDR2 is FQGNSA in the germline V gene.